This is a list of T cell receptor beta chains from one sample in a study of blood T cell repertoires in COVID-19. Clones were read by immunoSEQ multiplex PCR, and TCRdb kept only the in-frame ones, dropping some. The top ten hold approximately 4% of the sample, which has 300,000 to 350,000 clones, 90% seen once. The specimen was PBMCs or T cells enriched from blood (not recorded which). These TCRs come from a woman under 30 with acute COVID-19. The conserved cysteine and the conserved F or W are not part of the CDR3 here. Fields, in order: clone size, J gene, V gene, CDR3 protein. Rows may omit the clone size; those that give it use once, few, many or a size class.

size: NA; J: TRBJ2-5; V: TRBV19; CDR3: ASQPGGRLIGETQY
size: NA; J: TRBJ2-4; V: TRBV29-1; CDR3: SVGAGGADIQY
size: NA; J: TRBJ2-1; V: TRBV2; CDR3: ASSEATGLGNEQF
size: NA; J: TRBJ2-7; V: TRBV11-2; CDR3: ASSLLRGFTYEQY
size: NA; J: TRBJ1-2; V: TRBV3-1/TRBV3-2; CDR3: ASSHDAETQGGYT
size: NA; J: TRBJ1-3; V: TRBV7-9; CDR3: ASSSLQGNTIY
size: NA; J: TRBJ1-2; V: TRBV30; CDR3: AWSQWTGSGYT
size: NA; J: TRBJ1-5; V: TRBV5-6; CDR3: ASSLAQGDRGQPQH
size: few; J: TRBJ2-5; V: TRBV11-1; CDR3: ASSLALRDRGPETQY
size: NA; J: TRBJ2-2; V: TRBV9; CDR3: ASSDHDSGRTGELF
size: NA; J: TRBJ1-4; V: TRBV19; CDR3: ASSPRDTTTNEKLF
size: NA; J: TRBJ2-5; V: TRBV11-3; CDR3: ASSDRGRGETQY
size: NA; J: TRBJ1-1; V: TRBV20-1; CDR3: SASRAGADTEAF
size: NA; J: TRBJ2-7; V: TRBV11-2; CDR3: ASSFGGRSYEQY
size: NA; J: TRBJ2-7; V: TRBV19; CDR3: ASMGTSSYEQY
size: NA; J: TRBJ1-4; V: TRBV19; CDR3: ASSDIQGDEKLF
size: NA; J: TRBJ2-7; V: TRBV10-3; CDR3: AIRETGLAGYEQY
size: NA; J: TRBJ1-4; V: TRBV28; CDR3: ASRQGANEKLF
size: NA; J: TRBJ2-1; V: TRBV6-4; CDR3: ASSAEVGYNEQF
size: NA; J: TRBJ1-2; V: TRBV10-3; CDR3: AISEQTGGRYGYT
size: NA; J: TRBJ2-5; V: TRBV12-3/TRBV12-4; CDR3: ASSLSRQETQY
size: NA; J: TRBJ1-2; V: TRBV28; CDR3: ASSWGTVTLSYGYT